This TCR beta chain is drawn from a study of T cells in Graves' hyperthyroidism and ophthalmopathy. This clonotype was counted at least ten times. RNA transcripts provided the source from which TCR beta CDR3 regions were amplified. TCR CDR3 regions were first amplified by RT-PCR with HTBI primers. TCRdb passed the multiplex PCR reads through MiXCR, listing each CDR3 protein once. The sample holds about 840,000 distinct CDR3 sequences, 35% to 40% seen once. This CDR3 is 14 amino acids long. The ends were cut back, 1 base at V and 1 base at J, with 7 bases in the middle. Germline V gene sequence: CDR1 MNHNS, CDR2 SASEGT.

This chain uses TRBV6-1 with TRBJ1-1; D is undetermined. Sequences were obtained from blood. The source is a man aged 18-30 years with Graves' hyperthyroidism. The CDR3 loop reads CASSEVAANTEAFF. The CDR3 DNA follows: TGTGCCAGCAGTGAAGTGGCAGCGAACACTGAAGCTTTCTTT.